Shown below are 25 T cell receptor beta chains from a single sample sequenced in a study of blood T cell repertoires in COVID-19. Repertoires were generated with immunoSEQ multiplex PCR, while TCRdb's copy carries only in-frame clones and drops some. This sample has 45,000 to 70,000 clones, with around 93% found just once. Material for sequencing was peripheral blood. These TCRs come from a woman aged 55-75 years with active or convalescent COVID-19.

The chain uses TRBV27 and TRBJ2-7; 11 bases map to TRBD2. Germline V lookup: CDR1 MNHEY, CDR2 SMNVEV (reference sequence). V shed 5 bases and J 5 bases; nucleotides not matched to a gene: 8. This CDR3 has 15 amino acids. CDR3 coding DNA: TGTGCCAGCAGTCCCTTAGCGGGAGGGCCTAACGAGCAGTACTTC. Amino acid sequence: CASSPLAGGPNEQYF.

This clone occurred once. The CDR3 bases are TGTGCCAGCAGCCAAGATGGGGGCGTTGGTTATGGCTACACCTTC. Translation: CASSQDGGVGYGYTF. V gene TRBV3-1 (or the pseudogene TRBV3-2) combines with J gene TRBJ1-2; TRBD1 might be the D (6 bases). The V gene lost 0 bases and the J gene lost 5 bases, with 13 bases spanning the gap. The CDR3 runs 15 residues. Germline lookup yields CDR1 LGHDT and CDR2 YNNKEL (reference sequence).

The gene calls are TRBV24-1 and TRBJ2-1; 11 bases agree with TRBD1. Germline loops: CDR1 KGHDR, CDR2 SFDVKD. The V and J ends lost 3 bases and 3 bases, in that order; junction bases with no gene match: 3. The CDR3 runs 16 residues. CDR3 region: CATSDRTGGNYNEQFF. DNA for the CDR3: TGTGCCACCAGTGATCGGACAGGGGGCAACTACAATGAGCAGTTCTTC.

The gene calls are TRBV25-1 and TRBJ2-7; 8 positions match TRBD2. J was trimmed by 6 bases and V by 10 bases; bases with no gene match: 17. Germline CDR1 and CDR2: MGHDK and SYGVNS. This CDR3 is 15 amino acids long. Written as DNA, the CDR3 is TGTGCCACCAGCCGGGCCCTACCGGGAGGGAGCGAGCAGTACTTC. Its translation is CATSRALPGGSEQYF.

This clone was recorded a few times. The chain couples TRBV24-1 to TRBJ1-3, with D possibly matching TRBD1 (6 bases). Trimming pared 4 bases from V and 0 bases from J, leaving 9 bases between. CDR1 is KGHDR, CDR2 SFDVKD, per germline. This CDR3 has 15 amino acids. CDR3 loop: CATSETGSSGNTIYF. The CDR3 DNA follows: TGTGCCACCAGTGAAACAGGGAGCTCTGGAAACACCATATATTTT.

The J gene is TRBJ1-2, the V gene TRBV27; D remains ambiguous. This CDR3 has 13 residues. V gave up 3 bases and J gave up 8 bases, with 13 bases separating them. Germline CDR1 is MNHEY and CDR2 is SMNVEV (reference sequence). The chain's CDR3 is CASSLGRYGGYTF. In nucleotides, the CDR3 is TGTGCCAGCAGTTTGGGGAGATACGGGGGCTACACCTTC.

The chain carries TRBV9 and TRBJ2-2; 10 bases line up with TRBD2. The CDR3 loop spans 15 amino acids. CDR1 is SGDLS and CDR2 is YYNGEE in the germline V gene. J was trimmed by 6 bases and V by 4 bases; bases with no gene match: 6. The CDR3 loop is CASSQSGRGAGELFF. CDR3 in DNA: TGTGCCAGCAGCCAGAGCGGGAGGGGGGCCGGGGAGCTGTTTTTT.

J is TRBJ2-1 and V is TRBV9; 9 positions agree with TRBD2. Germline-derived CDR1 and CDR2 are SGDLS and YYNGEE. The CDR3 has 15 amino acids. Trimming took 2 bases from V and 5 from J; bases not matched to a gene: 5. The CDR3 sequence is CASSVGGGAHNEQFF. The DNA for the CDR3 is TGTGCCAGCAGCGTCGGCGGGGGGGCCCACAATGAGCAGTTCTTC.

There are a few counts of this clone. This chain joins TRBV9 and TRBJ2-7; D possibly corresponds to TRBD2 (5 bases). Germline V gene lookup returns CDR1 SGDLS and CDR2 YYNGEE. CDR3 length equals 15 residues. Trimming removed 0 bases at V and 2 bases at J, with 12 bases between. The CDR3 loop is CASSVGGESAYEQYF. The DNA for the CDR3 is TGTGCCAGCAGCGTAGGGGGAGAGTCGGCCTACGAGCAGTACTTC.

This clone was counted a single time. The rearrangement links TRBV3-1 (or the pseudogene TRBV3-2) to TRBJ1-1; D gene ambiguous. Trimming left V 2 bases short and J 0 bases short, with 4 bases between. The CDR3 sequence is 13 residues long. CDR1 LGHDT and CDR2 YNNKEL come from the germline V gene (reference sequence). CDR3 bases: TGTGCCAGCAGCCAAAACTTGAACACTGAAGCTTTCTTT. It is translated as CASSQNLNTEAFF.

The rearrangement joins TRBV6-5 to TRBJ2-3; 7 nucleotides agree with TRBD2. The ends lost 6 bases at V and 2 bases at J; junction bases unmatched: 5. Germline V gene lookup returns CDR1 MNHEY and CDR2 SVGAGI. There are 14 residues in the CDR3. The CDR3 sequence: CASSTSVHTDTQYF. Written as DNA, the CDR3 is TGTGCCAGCAGCACTAGCGTACACACAGATACGCAGTATTTT.

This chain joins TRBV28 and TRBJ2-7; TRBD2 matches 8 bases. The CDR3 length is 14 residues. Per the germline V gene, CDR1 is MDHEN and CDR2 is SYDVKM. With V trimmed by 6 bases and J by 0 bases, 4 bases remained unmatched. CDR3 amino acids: CASRTGTSSYEQYF. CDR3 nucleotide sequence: TGTGCCAGCAGAACCGGGACTAGCTCCTACGAGCAGTACTTC. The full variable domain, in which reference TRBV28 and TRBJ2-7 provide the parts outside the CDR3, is DVKVTQSSRYLVKRTGEKVFLECVQDMDHENMFWYRQDPGLGLRLIYFSYDVKMKEKGDIPEGYSVSREKKERFSLILESASTNQTSMYLCASRTGTSSYEQYFGPGTRLTVT.

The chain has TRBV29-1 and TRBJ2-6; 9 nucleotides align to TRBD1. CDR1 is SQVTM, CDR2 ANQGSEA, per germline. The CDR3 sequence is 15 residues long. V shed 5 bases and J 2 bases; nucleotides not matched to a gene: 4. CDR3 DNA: TGCAGCGTTAAGCGGACAGGGGCTGGGGCCAACGTCCTGACTTTC. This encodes CSVKRTGAGANVLTF. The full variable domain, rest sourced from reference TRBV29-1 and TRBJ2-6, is SAVISQKPSRDICQRGTSLTIQCQVDSQVTMMFWYRQQPGQSLTLIATANQGSEATYESGFVIDKFPISRPNLTFSTLTVSNMSPEDSSIYLCSVKRTGAGANVLTFGAGSRLTVL.

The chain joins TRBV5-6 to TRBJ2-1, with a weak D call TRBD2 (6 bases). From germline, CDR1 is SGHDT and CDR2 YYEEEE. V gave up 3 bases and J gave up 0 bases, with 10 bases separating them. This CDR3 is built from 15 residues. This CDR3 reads CASSWGDPSYNEQFF. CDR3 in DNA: TGTGCCAGCAGCTGGGGGGACCCCTCCTACAATGAGCAGTTCTTC. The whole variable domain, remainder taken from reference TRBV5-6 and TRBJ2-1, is DAGVTQSPTHLIKTRGQQVTLRCSPKSGHDTVSWYQQALGQGPQFIFQYYEEEERQRGNFPDRFSGHQFPNYSSELNVNALLLGDSALYLCASSWGDPSYNEQFFGPGTRLTVL.

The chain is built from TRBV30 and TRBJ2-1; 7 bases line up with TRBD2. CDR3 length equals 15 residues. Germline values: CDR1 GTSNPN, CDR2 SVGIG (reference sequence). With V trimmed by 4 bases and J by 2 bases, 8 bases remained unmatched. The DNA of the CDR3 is TGTGCCTGGATTAGTGCTAGCGGACCCTACAATGAGCAGTTCTTC. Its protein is CAWISASGPYNEQFF.

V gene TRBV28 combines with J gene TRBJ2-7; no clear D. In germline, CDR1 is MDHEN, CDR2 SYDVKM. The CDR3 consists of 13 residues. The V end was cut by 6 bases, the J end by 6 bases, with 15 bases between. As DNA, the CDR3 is TGTGCCAGCAGCCTGGTTACTCCTTCCGAGCAGTACTTC. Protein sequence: CASSLVTPSEQYF.

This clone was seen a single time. The CDR3 reads CASSVDWRGPPGGQFF. The CDR3 coding sequence is TGTGCCAGCAGCGTAGACTGGCGGGGGCCCCCAGGTGGGCAGTTCTTC. This sequence joins TRBV9 and TRBJ2-1; D might be TRBD2 (7 bases). The CDR3 runs to 16 residues. Germline V lookup: CDR1 SGDLS, CDR2 YYNGEE. Trimming took 0 bases from V and 12 from J, leaving 22 bases between them. The full variable domain, its missing parts supplied by reference TRBV9 and TRBJ2-1, is DSGVTQTPKHLITATGQRVTLRCSPRSGDLSVYWYQQSLDQGLQFLIQYYNGEERAKGNILERFSAQQFPDLHSELNLSSLELGDSALYFCASSVDWRGPPGGQFFGPGTRLTVL.

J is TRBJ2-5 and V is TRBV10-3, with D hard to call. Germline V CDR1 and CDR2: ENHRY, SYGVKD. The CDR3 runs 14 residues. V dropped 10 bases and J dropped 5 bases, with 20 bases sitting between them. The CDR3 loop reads CATHATSEPETQYF. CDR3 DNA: TGTGCCACCCACGCGACTTCGGAGCCGGAGACCCAGTACTTC.

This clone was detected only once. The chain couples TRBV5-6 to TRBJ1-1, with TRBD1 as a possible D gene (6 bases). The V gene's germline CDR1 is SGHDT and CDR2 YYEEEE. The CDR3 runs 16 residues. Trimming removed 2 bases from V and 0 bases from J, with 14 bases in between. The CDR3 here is CASSFRGANMNTEAFF. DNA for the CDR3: TGTGCCAGCAGCTTCCGGGGGGCGAATATGAACACTGAAGCTTTCTTT. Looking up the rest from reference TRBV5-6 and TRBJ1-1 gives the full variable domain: DAGVTQSPTHLIKTRGQQVTLRCSPKSGHDTVSWYQQALGQGPQFIFQYYEEEERQRGNFPDRFSGHQFPNYSSELNVNALLLGDSALYLCASSFRGANMNTEAFFGQGTRLTVV.

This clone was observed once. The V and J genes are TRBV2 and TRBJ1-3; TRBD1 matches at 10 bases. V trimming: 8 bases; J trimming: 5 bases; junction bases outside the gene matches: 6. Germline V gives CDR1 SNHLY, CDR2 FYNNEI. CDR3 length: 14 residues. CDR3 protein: CASGGTGARNTIYF. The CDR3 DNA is TGTGCCAGCGGCGGGACAGGGGCTCGAAACACCATATATTTT.

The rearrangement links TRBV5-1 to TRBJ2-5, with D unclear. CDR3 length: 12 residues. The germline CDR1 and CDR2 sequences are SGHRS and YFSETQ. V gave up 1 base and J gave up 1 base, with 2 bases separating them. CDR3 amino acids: CASSLLQETQYF. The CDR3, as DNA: TGCGCCAGCAGCTTGCTCCAAGAGACCCAGTACTTC.

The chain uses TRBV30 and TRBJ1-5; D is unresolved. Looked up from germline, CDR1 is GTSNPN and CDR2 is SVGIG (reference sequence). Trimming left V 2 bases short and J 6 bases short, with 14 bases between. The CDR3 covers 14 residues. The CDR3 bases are TGTGCCTGGAGTCCGGGGAATAAGGGTCAGCCCCAGCATTTT. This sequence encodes CAWSPGNKGQPQHF.

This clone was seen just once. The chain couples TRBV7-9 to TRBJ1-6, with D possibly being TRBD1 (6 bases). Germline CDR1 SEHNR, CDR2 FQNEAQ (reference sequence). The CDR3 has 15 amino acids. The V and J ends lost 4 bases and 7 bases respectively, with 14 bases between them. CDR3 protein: CASSSSQGTNSPLHF. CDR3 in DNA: TGTGCCAGCAGCTCCTCACAGGGAACGAATTCACCCCTCCACTTT.

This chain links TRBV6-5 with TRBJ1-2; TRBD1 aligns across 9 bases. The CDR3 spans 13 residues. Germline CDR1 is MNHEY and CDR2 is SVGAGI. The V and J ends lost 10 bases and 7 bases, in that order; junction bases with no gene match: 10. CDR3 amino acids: CATSTGTGIGYTF. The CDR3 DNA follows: TGTGCCACCTCAACTGGGACAGGGATTGGCTACACCTTC.

This CDR3 is CAISEGQGAANTEAFF. Written as DNA, the CDR3 is TGTGCCATCAGTGAGGGTCAGGGGGCTGCCAACACTGAAGCTTTCTTT. V gene TRBV10-3 combines with J gene TRBJ1-1; 8 bases map to TRBD1. Trimming at V came to 2 bases and at J to 2 bases, leaving 7 bases not matched to a gene. CDR1 and CDR2 from the germline V gene are ENHRY and SYGVKD. CDR3 size: 16 residues.